The 24 T cell receptor beta chains presented below share a single source sample, sequenced in a study of beta chain features in type 1 diabetes. What was sequenced were expressed TCRB transcripts, since all of the isolated RNA had been reverse transcribed. Profiling relied on immunoSEQ multiplex PCR, and the TCRdb table lists in-frame clones only, not all of them. The sample contains around 180,000 clones, 10% to 15% of which appear only once. Sequenced material: central memory CD4+ T cells from blood. These receptors all come from a woman aged 18-29 years in good health.

This chain uses TRBV7-7 with TRBJ2-5, with a tentative D call TRBD2 (7 bases). Germline V gene data show CDR1 as SSHAT and CDR2 as FNYEAQ (reference sequence). The V end was cut by 0 bases, the J end by 5 bases, with 13 bases between. CDR3 length equals 15 residues. As DNA, the CDR3 is TGTGCCAGCAGCTTAGCCCCTGGGGGGGCTGAGACCCAGTACTTC. It codes for CASSLAPGGAETQYF.

This chain connects TRBV7-2 to TRBJ2-5, with a possible D match to TRBD2 (6 bases). The V end lost 5 bases, the J end lost 6 bases, and 13 bases lay between the germline ends. In germline, CDR1 is SGHTA, CDR2 FQGNSA. The CDR3 extends over 13 amino acids. The CDR3 DNA reads as TGTGCCAGCAGCCCCGGGGGTCTACAGACCCAGTACTTC. Amino acids: CASSPGGLQTQYF.

This clone was detected a few times. V usage is TRBV29-1 and J usage is TRBJ1-1; D is perhaps TRBD1 (5 bases). This CDR3 region has 14 residues. V lost 6 bases, J lost 1 base, and 15 bases lay in between. Germline-derived CDR1 and CDR2 are SQVTM and ANQGSEA. The CDR3 coding sequence is TGCAGCGTCTCCCGCGGGACGGGGAACACTGAAGCTTTCTTT. This codes for CSVSRGTGNTEAFF.

The V call is TRBV5-1, the J call TRBJ2-7; 10 bases line up with TRBD1. CDR3 length: 17 amino acids. The J segment lost 0 bases and the V segment lost 2 bases, leaving 8 bases of the junction unmatched. Germline lookup yields CDR1 SGHRS and CDR2 YFSETQ. The CDR3 is CASSFQTGGYNSYEQYF. As DNA, the CDR3 is TGCGCCAGCAGCTTCCAGACAGGGGGCTATAACTCCTACGAGCAGTACTTC.

As concerns this clone: Other DNA variants within this sample encode the same CDR3. V and J are TRBV9 and TRBJ2-3; 8 nucleotides align to TRBD2. V gave up 1 base and J gave up 0 bases; unmatched junction bases: 4. The CDR3 sequence is 16 residues long. From germline, CDR1 is SGDLS and CDR2 YYNGEE. CDR3 DNA sequence: TGTGCCAGCAGCGTAACTAGCGGAACTAGCACAGATACGCAGTATTTT. Its translation is CASSVTSGTSTDTQYF.

A few counts support this clone. CDR3 sequence (DNA): TGCAGCGTTGTATTGGGACAGGGCGTTTACAATGAGCAGTTCTTC. Encoded protein: CSVVLGQGVYNEQFF. This rearrangement joins TRBV29-1 to TRBJ2-1; 9 nucleotides match TRBD1. J was trimmed by 4 bases and V by 4 bases; bases with no gene match: 8. The germline V gene has CDR1 SQVTM and CDR2 ANQGSEA. The CDR3 loop spans 15 amino acids.

Here the CDR3 reads CASTAGGTENDEQYF. In DNA form, the CDR3 reads TGTGCCAGCACCGCGGGAGGGACAGAAAATGACGAGCAGTACTTC. This chain uses TRBV28 with TRBJ2-7, with 9 bases identical to TRBD2. The CDR3 spans 15 residues. The J segment lost 5 bases and the V segment lost 7 bases, leaving 12 bases of the junction unmatched. The V gene's germline CDR1 is MDHEN and CDR2 SYDVKM.

This clone occurred a few times. This chain uses TRBV11-3 with TRBJ2-3; 7 bases line up with TRBD2. The CDR3 covers 15 residues. Trimming removed 2 bases from V and 4 bases from J; junction bases left unmatched: 6. CDR1 and CDR2 (germline): SGHNT, YENEEA. The CDR3 DNA sequence: TGTGCCAGCAGCTTAAGCGGGAATGGGGCAGATACGCAGTATTTT. Translation gives CASSLSGNGADTQYF.

There are a few counts of this clone. The chain recombines TRBV7-6 with TRBJ2-3; no clear D. The germline V and J ends were trimmed by 4 bases and 1 base, with 3 bases remaining between them. The CDR3 contains 12 residues. Germline lookup yields CDR1 SGHVS and CDR2 FNYEAQ. The CDR3 here is CASSSRTDTQYF. In nucleotides, the CDR3 is TGTGCCAGCAGCTCTCGCACAGATACGCAGTATTTT.

In this sample, this clone turned up a few times. V gene TRBV29-1 combines with J gene TRBJ2-3, with TRBD2 as a possible D gene (5 bases). This CDR3 is 13 amino acids long. Trimming pared 4 bases from V and 2 bases from J, leaving 10 bases between. The germline CDR1 and CDR2 sequences are SQVTM and ANQGSEA. In DNA, the CDR3 is TGCAGCGTTGCAAAGCGGATCACAGATACGCAGTATTTT. Its protein is CSVAKRITDTQYF.

This clone appeared a few times. The rearrangement uses TRBV7-2 and TRBJ2-4; D is possibly TRBD1 (5 bases). Trimming stripped 1 base from V and 6 bases from J, with 13 bases between. There are 15 residues in the CDR3. Germline assignment: CDR1 SGHTA and CDR2 FQGNSA. The CDR3 DNA reads as TGTGCCAGCAGCTTAGAGGGGCAGGGAAGAAACATTCAGTACTTC. As protein: CASSLEGQGRNIQYF.

This clone occurred a few times. The chain employs TRBV29-1 and TRBJ1-3, with TRBD1 matching 9 bases. The CDR3 totals 13 residues. Looked up from germline, CDR1 is SQVTM and CDR2 is ANQGSEA. V lost 3 bases, J lost 3 bases, and 0 bases stayed unmatched. CDR3 amino acids: CSVETGGGNTIYF. CDR3 DNA: TGCAGCGTTGAGACAGGGGGTGGAAACACCATATATTTT.

DNA for the CDR3: TGTGCCAGCAGTCCCCGGGCCCGGGAGACTGAAGCTTTCTTT. Translation gives CASSPRARETEAFF. The chain couples TRBV28 to TRBJ1-1; D is undetermined. The V end lost 5 bases, the J end lost 5 bases, and 15 bases lay between the germline ends. In germline, CDR1 is MDHEN, CDR2 SYDVKM. The CDR3 totals 14 residues.

This chain connects TRBV7-8 to TRBJ2-5, with D maybe TRBD2 (5 bases). Trimming pared 5 bases from V and 2 bases from J, leaving 12 bases between. Looked up from germline, CDR1 is SGHVS and CDR2 is FQNEAQ. The CDR3 has 14 amino acids. The CDR3 nucleotides read TGTGCCAGCAGCCCCCGGACTGGGCAAGAGACCCAGTACTTC. Amino acid sequence: CASSPRTGQETQYF.

The table lists this clone with a few counts. This sample also contains other DNA sequences that code for the same CDR3. This chain joins TRBV2 and TRBJ2-2, with D perhaps matching TRBD1 (5 bases). Deletions cut 4 bases from V and 1 base from J, with 7 bases between. The CDR3 contains 14 residues. In germline, CDR1 is SNHLY, CDR2 FYNNEI. The CDR3 DNA follows: TGTGCCAGCAGTGGACAGTTGAACACCGGGGAGCTGTTTTTT. This codes for CASSGQLNTGELFF.

This clone showed up just a few times. The chain is built from TRBV27 and TRBJ1-1; TRBD1 agrees at 8 bases. The germline gives CDR1 MNHEY, CDR2 SMNVEV (reference sequence). V was clipped by 5 bases and J by 4 bases; unmatched bases: 9. This CDR3 has 15 amino acids. DNA of the CDR3: TGTGCCAGCAGTCACCAGGGGGCGAGAGTCACTGAAGCTTTCTTT. Amino acid sequence: CASSHQGARVTEAFF.

This clone occurred a few times. The CDR3 coding sequence is TGTGCCAGCAGCCGCCGCATGACTAGCGCTGGCAATGAGCAGTTCTTC. Translated, it gives CASSRRMTSAGNEQFF. The chain has TRBV9 and TRBJ2-1; 8 bases are a match to TRBD2. The germline CDR1 and CDR2 sequences are SGDLS and YYNGEE. With 4 bases clipped from V and 6 bases from J, the junction kept 12 bases outside the gene matches. The CDR3 runs to 16 residues.

The CDR3 nucleotides are TGCGCCAGCAGGACAACAGATACGCAGTATTTT. Amino acid sequence: CASRTTDTQYF. The V gene is TRBV5-1, the J gene TRBJ2-3, with unresolved D. CDR1 is SGHRS and CDR2 is YFSETQ in the germline V gene. CDR3 length: 11 amino acids. The V end lost 5 bases, the J end lost 3 bases, and 4 bases lay between the germline ends. Complete variable domain (other parts from reference TRBV5-1 and TRBJ2-3): KAGVTQTPRYLIKTRGQQVTLSCSPISGHRSVSWYQQTPGQGLQFLFEYFSETQRNKGNFPGRFSGRQFSNSRSEMNVSTLELGDSALYLCASRTTDTQYFGPGTRLTVL.

This chain links TRBV6-1 with TRBJ2-5; 12 nucleotides match TRBD2. The germline V gene encodes CDR1 MNHNS and CDR2 SASEGT. V was pared by 11 bases and J by 3 bases, with 4 bases of the junction left unmatched. The CDR3 length is 13 residues. CDR3 loop: CAGRTSGKETQYF. CDR3 in DNA: TGTGCCGGGAGGACTAGCGGGAAAGAGACCCAGTACTTC.

The table lists this clone with a few counts. The V and J genes are TRBV5-1 and TRBJ2-3, with TRBD2 matching 11 bases. The V gene's germline CDR1 is SGHRS and CDR2 YFSETQ. Unmatched junction bases numbered 8, after V lost 5 bases and J lost 0 bases. The CDR3 spans 17 residues. CDR3 DNA: TGCGCCAGCAGTACTAGCGGGAGTTCGGGTAGCACAGATACGCAGTATTTT. Protein sequence: CASSTSGSSGSTDTQYF.

This clone was recorded a few times. The V and J genes are TRBV5-1 and TRBJ2-5; D call uncertain. This CDR3 has 12 amino acids. CDR1 SGHRS and CDR2 YFSETQ come from the germline V gene. The V gene lost 4 bases and the J gene lost 2 bases, with 6 bases spanning the gap. DNA for the CDR3: TGCGCCAGCAGCCGAGTACAAGAGACCCAGTACTTC. It specifies CASSRVQETQYF. Using reference TRBV5-1 and TRBJ2-5 for the parts outside the CDR3, the full variable domain is KAGVTQTPRYLIKTRGQQVTLSCSPISGHRSVSWYQQTPGQGLQFLFEYFSETQRNKGNFPGRFSGRQFSNSRSEMNVSTLELGDSALYLCASSRVQETQYFGPGTRLLVL.

A few counts support this clone. The chain carries TRBV29-1 and TRBJ2-1, with TRBD2 identical over 10 bases. CDR1 is SQVTM, CDR2 ANQGSEA, per germline. The V and J ends lost 5 bases and 4 bases, in that order; junction bases with no gene match: 5. The length of the CDR3 is 14 residues. The CDR3 sequence: CSVQRTSGYNEQFF. CDR3 nucleotides: TGCAGCGTTCAAAGGACTAGCGGATACAATGAGCAGTTCTTC.

This chain links TRBV2 with TRBJ2-7; perhaps TRBD1 as D (5 bases). The germline V and J ends were trimmed by 6 bases and 2 bases, with 11 bases remaining between them. Per germline, CDR1 SNHLY and CDR2 FYNNEI. CDR3 size: 13 residues. The CDR3: CASRAGSTYEQYF. The CDR3 DNA reads TGTGCCAGCAGGGCAGGGTCGACCTACGAGCAGTACTTC.

This clone was counted between two and nine times. This chain joins TRBV5-1 and TRBJ2-1; 12 bases align to TRBD2. This CDR3 has 17 amino acids. The germline V gene has CDR1 SGHRS and CDR2 YFSETQ. V lost 0 bases to trimming and J lost 6 bases; unmatched junction nucleotides: 7. The CDR3 here is CASSLAQTSGSGNEQFF. CDR3 bases: TGCGCCAGCAGCTTGGCTCAGACTAGCGGGAGCGGCAATGAGCAGTTCTTC.